These 19 T cell receptor beta chains originate from one sample sequenced in a study of identical twins. Each CDR3 protein is one row after TCRdb ran MiXCR on the 5' RACE reads. This table holds 640,000 or so distinct CDR3 sequences, roughly 6% found once. Sequencing input: naive T cells sorted from blood. The source is a man younger than 30 in good health.

The rearrangement uses TRBV9 and TRBJ2-3; 8 nucleotides line up with TRBD2. The CDR3 length is 12 residues. V gave up 4 bases and J gave up 11 bases; unmatched junction bases: 6. The germline gives CDR1 SGDLS, CDR2 YYNGEE. Here the CDR3 reads CASSSRTSKQYF. The CDR3 coding sequence is TGTGCCAGCAGCTCCAGGACTAGCAAGCAGTATTTT.

The V and J genes are TRBV2 and TRBJ2-1, with D tentatively TRBD1 (5 bases). The CDR3 covers 16 residues. Germline loops: CDR1 SNHLY, CDR2 FYNNEI. V was pared by 3 bases and J by 4 bases, with 16 bases between. The CDR3: CASSEQGQADYNEQFF. DNA for the CDR3: TGTGCCAGCAGTGAGCAGGGCCAGGCCGATTACAATGAGCAGTTCTTC.

The table lists this clonotype with many counts. This rearrangement joins TRBV7-9 to TRBJ2-1; 8 nucleotides agree with TRBD2. CDR1 is SEHNR, CDR2 FQNEAQ, per germline (reference sequence). Trimming removed 4 bases from V and 9 bases from J; junction bases left unmatched: 14. This CDR3 comprises 16 residues. The CDR3 here is CASSSRIAGSHIEQFF. In DNA form, the CDR3 reads TGTGCCAGCAGCTCAAGAATAGCGGGATCCCACATTGAGCAGTTCTTC.

The chain combines TRBV7-9 with TRBJ2-1; D call uncertain. Trimming took off 2 bases at V and 6 bases at J, with 20 bases between the two ends. Germline CDR1 is SEHNR and CDR2 is FQNEAQ (reference sequence). CDR3 length equals 17 residues. The CDR3 DNA sequence: TGTGCCAGCAGCTTATATCCCCAACACGGCGGTTTCAATGAGCAGTTCTTC. Protein: CASSLYPQHGGFNEQFF.

The chain links TRBV11-2 to TRBJ2-1; the match to TRBD2 covers 12 bases. This CDR3 is 17 amino acids long. Germline CDR1 reads SGHAT; CDR2 reads FQNNGV. Losses at the gene ends were 4 bases for V and 7 bases for J; bases not matched to a gene: 11. The CDR3 loop reads CASSSGASGGGKNEQFF. CDR3 DNA: TGTGCCAGCAGCTCTGGGGCTAGCGGGGGGGGTAAGAATGAGCAGTTCTTC.

A few counts support this clonotype. The chain couples TRBV29-1 to TRBJ2-2; D is tentatively TRBD1 or TRBD2 (5 bases each). The length of the CDR3 is 13 residues. Trimming pared 6 bases from V and 5 bases from J, leaving 13 bases between. Germline V gives CDR1 SQVTM, CDR2 ANQGSEA. CDR3 residues: CSVRDHWTGELFF. Here the CDR3 DNA reads TGCAGCGTCCGGGACCATTGGACCGGGGAGCTGTTTTTT.

The chain joins TRBV12-3 or TRBV12-4 to TRBJ2-2, with 8 bases lining up with TRBD1. V shed 5 bases, J shed 4 bases, and the junction held 9 bases outside the gene matches. The CDR3 length is 16 residues. CDR3 nucleotide sequence: TGTGCCAGCAGTCTCGGACAGGGTGTGGTCACCGGGGAGCTGTTTTTT. Translating it yields CASSLGQGVVTGELFF.

This chain uses TRBV4-1 with TRBJ2-4, with a tentative D call TRBD2 (5 bases). CDR1 MGHRA and CDR2 YSYEKL come from the germline V gene. V dropped 4 bases and J dropped 6 bases, with 19 bases sitting between them. This CDR3 comprises 16 residues. The CDR3 loop reads CASSLRPLLAGNIQYF. In DNA form, the CDR3 reads TGCGCCAGCAGCCTGCGACCCCTTCTTGCGGGAAACATTCAGTACTTC.

In DNA, the CDR3 is TGTGCCAGCAGCCCCATCCGGACAGGCGAGCAGTACGTC. It translates to CASSPIRTGEQYV. The chain links TRBV11-2 to TRBJ2-7; 7 bases fit TRBD1. Germline V lookup: CDR1 SGHAT, CDR2 FQNNGV. The CDR3 covers 13 residues. Losses at the gene ends were 5 bases for V and 6 bases for J; bases not matched to a gene: 7.

This clonotype was seen a few times. The CDR3 loop reads CASSSQGISGTEAFF. The CDR3 bases are TGTGCCAGCAGCTCACAGGGTATCTCTGGCACTGAAGCTTTCTTT. This chain uses TRBV7-8 with TRBJ1-1; perhaps TRBD1 as D (6 bases). The ends were cut back, 4 bases at V and 4 bases at J, with 16 bases in the middle. Germline V gene data show CDR1 as SGHVS and CDR2 as FQNEAQ. This CDR3 region has 15 residues.

This clonotype turned up a few times. V usage is TRBV7-9 and J usage is TRBJ2-2; D might be TRBD2 (6 bases). Trimming shortened V by 3 bases and J by 1 base, and 15 bases separated the two germline ends. The CDR3 runs 17 residues. CDR1 is SEHNR, CDR2 FQNEAQ, per germline (reference sequence). DNA for the CDR3: TGTGCCAGCAGCTTTATTCAGACAGCGGGGAACACCGGGGAGCTGTTTTTT. Translating gives CASSFIQTAGNTGELFF.

This clonotype was detected many times. The chain employs TRBV7-9 and TRBJ2-2; a possible D gene is TRBD1 (6 bases). V lost 5 bases and J lost 6, with 22 bases in between. This CDR3 is 17 amino acids long. The germline gives CDR1 SEHNR, CDR2 FQNEAQ (reference sequence). CDR3 sequence (DNA): TGTGCCAGCAGCCCCCCCCTGCCAGGACAGCCTGCCGGGGAGCTGTTTTTT. Translation: CASSPPLPGQPAGELFF.

This clonotype was counted only a few times. The chain is built from TRBV15 and TRBJ2-5; 11 bases line up with TRBD2. Germline CDR1 and CDR2: LNHNV and YYDKDF (reference sequence). This CDR3 comprises 14 residues. The V segment lost 1 base and the J segment 5 bases; nucleotides outside the gene matches: 0. CDR3 DNA sequence: TGTGCCACCAGCAGAGGGACTAGCGGGGAGACCCAGTACTTC. It specifies CATSRGTSGETQYF.

This clonotype was counted ten times or more. J is TRBJ1-1 and V is TRBV15, with D unresolved. Germline loops: CDR1 LNHNV, CDR2 YYDKDF (reference sequence). The germline V and J ends were trimmed by 0 bases and 1 base, with 6 bases remaining between them. The CDR3 has 14 residues. Written as DNA, the CDR3 is TGTGCCACCAGCAGAGAAGCGGGGAACACTGAAGCTTTCTTT. This codes for CATSREAGNTEAFF.

The sample holds a few counts of this clonotype. The chain joins TRBV5-5 to TRBJ2-1; 7 nucleotides match TRBD2. CDR1 is SGHKS and CDR2 is YYEKEE in the germline V gene (reference sequence). The CDR3 runs 15 residues. J lost 9 bases, V lost 3 bases, and 12 bases had no gene match. CDR3 protein: CASSSQIAGSAEQFF. Here the CDR3 DNA reads TGTGCCAGCAGCTCCCAAATAGCGGGTTCCGCTGAGCAGTTCTTC. Together with reference TRBV5-5 and TRBJ2-1, the CDR3 gives the full variable domain: DAGVTQSPTHLIKTRGQQVTLRCSPISGHKSVSWYQQVLGQGPQFIFQYYEKEERGRGNFPDRFSARQFPNYSSELNVNALLLGDSALYLCASSSQIAGSAEQFFGPGTRLTVL.

This clonotype has a handful of counts. This chain uses TRBV11-1 with TRBJ2-7, with 8 positions matching TRBD1. The ends lost 5 bases at V and 3 bases at J; junction bases unmatched: 3. Germline V gene sequence: CDR1 SGHAT, CDR2 FQDESV (reference sequence). This CDR3 spans 13 amino acids. CDR3 DNA: TGTGCCAGCAGCATACAGGGGGTCTACGAGCAGTACTTC. Translated, it gives CASSIQGVYEQYF. The full variable domain, with the rest looked up from reference TRBV11-1 and TRBJ2-7, is EAEVAQSPRYKITEKSQAVAFWCDPISGHATLYWYRQILGQGPELLVQFQDESVVDDSQLPKDRFSAERLKGVDSTLKIQPAELGDSAMYLCASSIQGVYEQYFGPGTRLTVT.

This clonotype was observed a handful of times. The V call is TRBV7-2, the J call TRBJ1-2; D might be TRBD1 (5 bases). Germline assignment: CDR1 SGHTA and CDR2 FQGNSA. V lost 5 bases and J lost 6, with 13 bases in between. The CDR3 is 13 amino acids. The CDR3 region is CASSLREKNGYTF. The CDR3 region has the DNA TGTGCCAGCAGCCTCAGGGAAAAGAATGGCTACACCTTC.

Ten or more counts support this clonotype. The V and J genes are TRBV20-1 and TRBJ2-2; D unclear. V was trimmed by 0 bases and J by 8 bases, leaving 10 bases between them. There are 13 residues in the CDR3. Germline assignment: CDR1 DFQATT and CDR2 SNEGSKA (reference sequence). The CDR3 nucleotides read TGCAGTGCTAGAGATTACAGCTGGGGGGAGCTGTTTTTT. Translation gives CSARDYSWGELFF.

V and J are TRBV9 and TRBJ2-2; D is undetermined. Per germline, CDR1 SGDLS and CDR2 YYNGEE. V gave up 0 bases and J gave up 1 base, with 10 bases separating them. The CDR3 runs 16 residues. In DNA, the CDR3 is TGTGCCAGCAGCGTAGAACCTGGCGGGAACACCGGGGAGCTGTTTTTT. It encodes CASSVEPGGNTGELFF.